A selection of T cell receptor beta chains follows, all from one sample in a study of shared clonotypes between healthy human individuals. Assay: immunoSEQ multiplex PCR; the TCRdb copy retains only in-frame clones and omits some. The repertoire has some 1.4 million clones, approximately 96% of them found once; the top ten carry roughly 1.2%. Sequenced input: naive CD4+ T cells sorted from blood. The receptors here all came from a man under 40 in good health. CDR3s include the opening cysteine and the closing phenylalanine or tryptophan. A D gene is named only where the DNA matches it firmly. Size tells how often a clone was seen (once, few, many) or the class of an expanded clone, and some rows leave it out.

d_gene: NA
j_gene: TRBJ2-1
abundance: NA
v_gene: TRBV25-1
CDR3aa: CASSEQGNEQFF
CDR3nt: TGTGCCAGCAGCGAACAGGGAAATGAGCAGTTCTTC

d_gene: TRBD1
j_gene: TRBJ1-5
abundance: NA
v_gene: TRBV7-9
CDR3aa: CASSTGTGGNYSNQPQHF
CDR3nt: TGTGCCAGCAGCACGGGGACAGGGGGGAATTATAGCAATCAGCCCCAGCATTTT

d_gene: NA
j_gene: TRBJ1-1
abundance: NA
v_gene: TRBV2
CDR3aa: CASSEAGLGYSEAFF
CDR3nt: TGTGCCAGCAGTGAAGCGGGTCTCGGGTACAGCGAAGCTTTCTTT

d_gene: TRBD2
j_gene: TRBJ2-1
abundance: NA
v_gene: TRBV5-1
CDR3aa: CASSLAGRALYNEQFF
CDR3nt: TGCGCCAGCAGCTTGGCCGGGAGGGCCCTCTACAATGAGCAGTTCTTC

d_gene: TRBD1
j_gene: TRBJ1-2
abundance: NA
v_gene: TRBV29-1
CDR3aa: CSDRYYRGRGYGYTF
CDR3nt: TGCAGCGACCGATACTACAGGGGTCGTGGCTATGGCTACACCTTC

d_gene: TRBD1
j_gene: TRBJ2-6
abundance: once
v_gene: TRBV4-1
CDR3aa: CASSHRGSDRGSGANVLTF
CDR3nt: TGCGCCAGCAGCCATCGGGGTTCCGACAGGGGCTCTGGGGCCAACGTCCTGACTTTC

d_gene: TRBD2
j_gene: TRBJ2-7
abundance: NA
v_gene: TRBV7-9
CDR3aa: CASRSVASGSANYEQYF
CDR3nt: TGTGCCAGCCGTAGTGTAGCCAGCGGGAGCGCTAACTACGAGCAGTACTTC

d_gene: NA
j_gene: TRBJ1-1
abundance: NA
v_gene: TRBV5-1
CDR3aa: CASSFQYQTEAFF
CDR3nt: TGCGCCAGCAGCTTCCAATACCAAACTGAAGCTTTCTTT

d_gene: NA
j_gene: TRBJ1-2
abundance: NA
v_gene: TRBV10-3
CDR3aa: CAISDSDSPNYGYTF
CDR3nt: TGTGCCATCAGTGATTCGGACAGCCCTAACTATGGCTACACCTTC

d_gene: NA
j_gene: TRBJ1-3
abundance: few
v_gene: TRBV4-1
CDR3aa: CASSRDRLGDGNTIYF
CDR3nt: TGCGCCAGCAGCCGAGATCGTCTTGGGGATGGAAACACCATATATTTT

d_gene: NA
j_gene: TRBJ2-1
abundance: NA
v_gene: TRBV7-2
CDR3aa: CASSLQSQGNYNEQFF
CDR3nt: TGTGCCAGCAGCTTACAGTCTCAGGGTAACTACAATGAGCAGTTCTTC

d_gene: NA
j_gene: TRBJ1-5
abundance: NA
v_gene: TRBV7-3
CDR3aa: CASSLTFDQPQHF
CDR3nt: TGTGCCAGCAGCTTAACTTTTGATCAGCCCCAGCATTTT